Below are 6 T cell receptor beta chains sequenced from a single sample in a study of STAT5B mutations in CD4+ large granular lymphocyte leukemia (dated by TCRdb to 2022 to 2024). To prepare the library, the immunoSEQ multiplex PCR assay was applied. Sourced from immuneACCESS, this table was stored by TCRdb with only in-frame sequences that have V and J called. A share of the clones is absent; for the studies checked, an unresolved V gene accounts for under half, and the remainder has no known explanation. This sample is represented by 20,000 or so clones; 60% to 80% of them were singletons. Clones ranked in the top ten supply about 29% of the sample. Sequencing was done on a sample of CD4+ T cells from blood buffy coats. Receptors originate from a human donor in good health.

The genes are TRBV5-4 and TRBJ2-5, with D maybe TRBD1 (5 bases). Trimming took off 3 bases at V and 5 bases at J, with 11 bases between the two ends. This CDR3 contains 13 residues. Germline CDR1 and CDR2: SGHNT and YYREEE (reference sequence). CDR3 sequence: CASSSTRVETQYF. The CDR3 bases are TGTGCCAGCAGCTCCACCAGGGTCGAGACCCAGTACTTC.

The CDR3 here is CASSPIDRGQGYGYTF. CDR3 nucleotide sequence: TGTGCCAGCAGTCCAATAGACAGGGGGCAAGGCTATGGCTACACCTTC. The chain recombines TRBV27 with TRBJ1-2, with 10 positions matching TRBD1. Per germline, CDR1 MNHEY and CDR2 SMNVEV (reference sequence). The CDR3 contains 16 residues. Trimming removed 5 bases from V and 4 bases from J; junction bases left unmatched: 10.

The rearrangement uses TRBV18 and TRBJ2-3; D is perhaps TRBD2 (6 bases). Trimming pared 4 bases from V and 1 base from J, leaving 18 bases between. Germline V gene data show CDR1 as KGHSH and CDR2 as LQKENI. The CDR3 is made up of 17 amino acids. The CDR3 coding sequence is TGTGCCAGCTCACGGGCAGCATCTGGAGGGCGCACAGATACGCAGTATTTT. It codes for CASSRAASGGRTDTQYF.

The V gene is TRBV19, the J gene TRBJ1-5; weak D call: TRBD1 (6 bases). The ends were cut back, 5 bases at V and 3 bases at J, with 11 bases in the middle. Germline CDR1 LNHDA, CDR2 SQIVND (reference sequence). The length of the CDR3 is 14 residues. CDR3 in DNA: TGTGCCAGTAGTGTCGGACAGATCAATCAGCCCCAGCATTTT. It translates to CASSVGQINQPQHF.

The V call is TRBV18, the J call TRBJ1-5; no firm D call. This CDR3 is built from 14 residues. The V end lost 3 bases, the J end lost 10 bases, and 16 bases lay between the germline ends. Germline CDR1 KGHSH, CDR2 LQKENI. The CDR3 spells CASSPTSLVPPQHF. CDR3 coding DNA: TGTGCCAGCTCACCCACAAGCCTCGTCCCCCCCCAGCATTTT.

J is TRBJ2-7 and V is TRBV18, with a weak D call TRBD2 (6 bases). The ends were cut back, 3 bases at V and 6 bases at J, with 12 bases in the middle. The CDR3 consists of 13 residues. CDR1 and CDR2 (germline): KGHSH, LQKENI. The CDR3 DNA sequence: TGTGCCAGCTCACCTCACGGGGAGGCCGAGCAGTACTTC. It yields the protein CASSPHGEAEQYF.